This TCR beta chain was profiled in a study of T cell responses to AZD1222 COVID-19 vaccine (dated by TCRdb to the early 2020s). Some background on the complete study: AZD1222 recipients with second doses at about 4 weeks or about 12 weeks were pooled, because spike-specific TCR depth and breadth did not differ between schedules. Trial participants were enrolled by age into subgroups of 18-55, 56-69 and 70-plus years, and about 150, 27 and 61 TCR-sequenced participants, respectively, were included in these subgroups. TCR sequencing was performed for 230 to 250 trial participants, of whom about 210 were given two doses of AZD1222 and around 25 were given two doses of MenACWY control vaccine. Points the paper makes about the study in general: Conclusions about previously exposed vaccinees are limited because only 6 or 7 AZD1222 recipients were SARS-CoV-2 seropositive at baseline. Participants were mostly white British and included more females than males, and it was suggested by the authors that clonal diversity may have been underestimated. In the small 56-69-year group, the increase in depth fell short of significance, most likely because of low power. Spike-specific TCR breadth and depth rose significantly after two AZD1222 doses compared with day 0 and with MenACWY recipients. Because no day 14 peak-response samples were available, repertoires were characterized only after the peak T cell response. Nearly half of unique spike-specific TCRs reportedly recognized epitopes outside regions mutated in the B.1.351 and B.1.1.7 variants. CD4 TCRs associated with the vaccine covered the entire spike protein, and the dominant responses were in regions 160-218 and 743-854.

For this clone: The specificity of this receptor is unknown. Qualities for individual bases were not recorded, and no much larger clone is one base off.

The CDR3 regions of human TCRbeta chains were subjected to immunosequencing. On the study's bioinformatics: Repertoire TCRs were matched against a reference library of SARS-CoV-2-specific TCRs generated with the MIRA antigen-specificity platform. Breadth meant the fraction of unique TCRs that were SARS-CoV-2-associated, whereas depth meant the fraction of total T cells that were SARS-CoV-2-associated. Using the MIRA data, each spike-specific TCR was mapped to the spike region that the TCR reacts to and placed in a CD4 or CD8 class. Log10-transformed breadth and depth values were compared by one-way ANOVA with Sidak's multiple comparisons tests. Not all clones reach the TCRdb copy of this immuneACCESS table, which keeps in-frame sequences only. Checked studies attribute under half of the gap to unresolved V genes and leave the rest unexplained. V and J calls and clone size follow that table, whereas D and trimming were derived from the DNA. In all, the sample holds around 100,000 clones, and about 87% of those were seen once. The ten largest clones capture roughly 1.8% of the sample.

The label giving this sample's time point can be read as: baseline before first vaccination. Vaccinee samples came from UK trials COV001 and COV002, including a single-blind randomized controlled phase 2/3 trial of AZD1222 (ChAdOx1 nCoV-19) in healthy adults. For TCRbeta chain sequencing, PBMC samples from trial participants were taken at day 0 and at day 28 after the second dose. The CDR3 covers 15 residues, taking in both the cysteine and the phenylalanine. The CDR3 DNA has 45 bases and is translated from base 1. This receptor was taken from an adult in good health. Material: peripheral blood, obtained on day 0 of AZD1222 vaccination. The rearrangement joined TRBV21-1 to TRBJ1-6; the table's TRBD1 call for D was not verified on the DNA. TRBV21-1 is an annotated pseudogene. The nucleotides read TGTGCCAGCGGGACAGGGAATGATAACAATTCACCCCTCCACTTT. Its protein reads: CASGTGNDNNSPLHF.